This T cell receptor beta chain was recorded in a study of blood T cells in healthy people across ages. The V gene's germline CDR1 is MGHRA and CDR2 YSYEKL. The CDR3 loop spans 18 amino acids. With 0 bases clipped from V and 5 bases from J, the junction kept 11 bases outside the gene matches. A minimum of 6 micrograms of total RNA was extracted per sample. Next came a second PCR, run for about 7 to 12 cycles, which used a sample-barcoded 5' primer along with a J-beta primer mix. TCRdb passed the 5' RACE reads through MiXCR, listing each CDR3 protein once. The sample includes 790,000 or so distinct CDR3 sequences, 56% of them seen just once. The study, taken as a whole, reports: Diversity of TCR beta per million T cells declined in a roughly linear way with age.

Of note for this clonotype: The antigen remains unidentified.

The chain is built from TRBV4-1 and TRBJ2-1; 9 nucleotides line up with TRBD2. This receptor was identified in a man aged 40-49 years in good health. Sequenced material: blood. The CDR3, as DNA: TGCGCCAGCAGCCAAGATACACCGCGGGGCGGGAGGGACAATGAGCAGTTCTTC. This encodes CASSQDTPRGGRDNEQFF.